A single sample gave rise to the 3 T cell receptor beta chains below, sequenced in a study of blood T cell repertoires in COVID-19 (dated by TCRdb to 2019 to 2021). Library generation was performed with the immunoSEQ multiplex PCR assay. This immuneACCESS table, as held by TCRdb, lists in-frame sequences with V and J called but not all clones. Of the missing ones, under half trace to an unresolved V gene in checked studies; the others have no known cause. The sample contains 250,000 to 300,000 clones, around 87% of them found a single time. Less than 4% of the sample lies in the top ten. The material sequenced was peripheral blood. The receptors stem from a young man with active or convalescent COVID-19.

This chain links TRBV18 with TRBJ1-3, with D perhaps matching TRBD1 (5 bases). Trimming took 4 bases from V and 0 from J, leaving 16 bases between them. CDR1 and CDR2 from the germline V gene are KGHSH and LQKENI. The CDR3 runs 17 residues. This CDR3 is CASSREGLYSSGNTIYF. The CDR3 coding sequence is TGTGCCAGCTCACGGGAGGGACTTTATAGCTCTGGAAACACCATATATTTT.

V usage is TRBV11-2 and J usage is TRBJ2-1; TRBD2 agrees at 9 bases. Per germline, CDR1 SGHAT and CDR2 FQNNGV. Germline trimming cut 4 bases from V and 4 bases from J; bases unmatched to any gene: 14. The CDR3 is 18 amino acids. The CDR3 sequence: CASSSGLAKIVGYNEQFF. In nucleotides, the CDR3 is TGTGCCAGCAGCTCCGGACTAGCGAAGATAGTGGGTTACAATGAGCAGTTCTTC.

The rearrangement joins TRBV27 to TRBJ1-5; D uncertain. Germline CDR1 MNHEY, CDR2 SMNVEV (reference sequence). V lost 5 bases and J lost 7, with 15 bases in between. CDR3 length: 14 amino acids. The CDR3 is CASSKSGASQPQHF. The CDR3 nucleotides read TGTGCCAGCAGTAAATCTGGAGCTTCCCAGCCCCAGCATTTT.